The source of this TCR beta chain is a study of naive and memory T cell subsets. Overnight CMV lysate stimulation of fresh PBMCs defined donor CMV status by CD4+ IFNgamma. Cells stained for CD3, CD4, CD8, CD45RA and CD27 were sorted into four subsets. This clonotype was counted between two and nine times. Its antigen is unknown. Looked up from germline, CDR1 is LGHDT and CDR2 is YNNKEL (reference sequence). This CDR3 contains 13 residues. The germline V and J ends were trimmed by 6 bases and 2 bases, with 11 bases remaining between them. Both TRBC1 and TRBC2 were covered by a beta constant-region primer of two equimolar oligonucleotides. Four rounds of PCR amplified the ligated cDNA using nested alpha and beta constant-region primers plus SP2. TCRdb reprocessed the UMI-ligation and nested PCR reads via MiXCR and lists one record per CDR3 protein. The sample yields over 130,000 distinct CDR3 sequences, approximately 18% seen once.

Study observations and caveats: Naive repertoires, especially CD8, held a few larger clonotypes, possibly memory cells re-expressing CD45RA.

The rearrangement joins TRBV3-1 to TRBJ2-7, with D perhaps TRBD1 (6 bases). This clonotype originated in a human donor in good health. Sequenced input: naive CD8+ T cells from blood. CDR3 residues: CASSTGSAYEQYF. In DNA, the CDR3 is TGTGCCAGCAGTACAGGGTCTGCCTACGAGCAGTACTTC.